The TCR beta chain described here comes from a study of blood T cell repertoires in COVID-19. Study background: Material from acute and convalescent COVID-19 was sourced from the United States, Italy and Spain. The cDNA or gDNA used as material had been derived from T cells, B-cell-depleted T cells, or PBMCs.

Concerning this clone itself: At one end the junction does not follow the germline gene, possibly because of a read error.

Original processing notes: Scientists estimated how many nucleated cells there were by amplifying reference gene primers. Assay used: immunoSEQ multiplex PCR; TCRdb lists only in-frame clones, some missing. Clone size and V and J calls were adopted from that table, with D and trimming inferred from the DNA. There are about 300,000 clones in the sample; 65% to 85% occur only once, and about 1.6% lies in the top ten. Seattle researchers signed up patients amid active infection and tracked them longitudinally. The CDR3 has 13 residues. From germline, CDR1 is SQVTM and CDR2 ANQGSEA. This sequence originates from a human donor with COVID-19, enrolled during active disease. The donor label of this sample is uncertain. The chain recombines TRBV29-1 with TRBJ1-4, with 7 bases lining up with TRBD1. Specimen: peripheral blood. The CDR3 region is CSVSDRANEKPFF. The CDR3 region has the DNA TGCAGCGTTTCCGACAGGGCCAATGAAAAACCGTTTTTT.